This T cell receptor (beta chain) emerged from a study of blood T cell repertoires in COVID-19 (TCRdb year 2020). About the full investigation: The collaborator samples originated in the United States, Italy and Spain and spanned the acute and convalescent phases of COVID-19. The repertoires were released in a freely available public database intended as a resource for research on the immune response to SARS-CoV-2. Where HLA class I and class II types were available, the types were taken from metadata supplied by the sample provider, not from assay-based typing. The sample metadata nearly always contained a de-identified subject ID, COVID-19 status, age in years and sex. The samples were drawn from the first 160 participants of the ongoing ImmuneRACE study and from 950 to 1,500 subjects provided by 6 global collaborators. The dataset comprised deeply sampled blood TCRbeta repertoires from subjects exposed to, actively infected with, or recovered from COVID-19. The material from the prospective study consisted of cDNA or gDNA derived from T cells, B-cell-depleted T cells, or PBMCs. The investigation overall reported the following: How much clinical and demographic metadata was included differed by source and by participant, and the metadata was provided uncurated.

TCRbeta CDR3 regions were amplified from genomic DNA by means of the immunoSEQ Assay, a bias-controlled multiplex PCR. On the authors' methods: Within the assay, amplification of reference gene primers was used to estimate how many nucleated cells each sample contained. Sequence reads were collapsed and filtered to measure the absolute abundance of every unique TCRbeta CDR3 rearrangement. For each sample, productive Simpson clonality was calculated by taking the square root of Simpson's diversity index across productive rearrangements. TCRdb limited this immuneACCESS table to in-frame rearrangements with V and J called. A share of clones is missing; checked studies link under half to unresolved V genes, and the rest is unexplained. V, J and clone size are those of that table, while D and trimming were read from the DNA. Recorded for this sample are about 100,000 clones; approximately 85% of them occurred a single time. The ten largest clones represent 2% to 3% of the sample.

To note about this clone: No cognate antigen has been identified for it. No qualities accompany the bases; no much larger clone lies one base away.

Per the germline V gene (reference sequence), SEHNR is the CDR1 and FQNEAQ is the CDR2. Compared with germline, V lacks 4 bases and J lacks 7 bases; bases without a gene match: 12. There are 16 amino acids in the CDR3, from cysteine to phenylalanine inclusive. The read is trimmed to its CDR3 DNA, 48 bases read in frame from base 1. The collaborating institutions used their own protocols to collect whole blood in K2EDTA tubes. For TCRbeta analysis, collaborators shipped samples as frozen whole blood, isolated PBMCs, or DNA extracted from either of those sample types. This receptor was taken from a human donor in a cohort sampled during active COVID-19. The sample was peripheral blood. The V gene is TRBV7-9 and the J gene is TRBJ2-1, with 8 central nucleotides matching TRBD2. The CDR3 has the sequence CASSSNWGSGVNEQFF. The nucleotide sequence reads TGTGCCAGCAGCTCCAATTGGGGTAGCGGGGTTAATGAGCAGTTCTTC.